A selection of T cell receptor beta chains follows, all from one sample in a study of blood T cell repertoires in COVID-19. Profiling relied on immunoSEQ multiplex PCR, and the TCRdb table lists in-frame clones only, not all of them. The sample holds around 250,000 clones; more than 75% are singletons and the top ten take approximately 2.1%. Sample: PBMCs or T cells enriched from blood (not recorded which). The receptors were sampled from a woman between 50 and 59 years old who had recovered from COVID-19. Each CDR3 is given with its conserved first and last residue. A D gene is named only where the DNA matches it firmly. Part of the rows lack a size; the others show once, few, many or a class for expanded clones.

j_call clone_size v_call d_call cdr3_aa cdr3_nt
TRBJ2-6 few TRBV5-5 TRBD1 CASSLGQGFSGANVLTF TGTGCCAGCAGCTTGGGACAGGGCTTCTCTGGGGCCAACGTCCTGACTTTC
TRBJ2-1 . TRBV5-1 . CASSFLNNGGNEQFF TGCGCCAGCAGCTTCCTCAATAACGGAGGCAATGAGCAGTTCTTC
TRBJ1-5 . TRBV18 TRBD1 CASSSLDRVGNQPQHF TGTGCCAGCTCATCTCTGGACAGGGTGGGGAATCAGCCCCAGCATTTT
TRBJ1-4 . TRBV28 TRBD1 CASRVTGGNEKLFF TGTGCCAGCAGGGTGACAGGGGGTAATGAAAAACTGTTTTTT
TRBJ2-7 . TRBV5-1 TRBD1 CASSLNQGAGEQYF TGCGCCAGCAGCTTGAATCAGGGGGCGGGCGAGCAGTACTTC
TRBJ1-1 . TRBV6-5 TRBD1 CASSYSANRGNTEAFF TGTGCCAGCAGTTACTCGGCAAACAGGGGGAACACTGAAGCTTTCTTT
TRBJ2-1 . TRBV5-4 . CASSLESGVWNEQFF TGTGCCAGCAGCTTGGAATCGGGGGTGTGGAACGAGCAGTTCTTC
TRBJ2-3 . TRBV9 . CASSVAELDTQYF TGTGCCAGCAGCGTAGCGGAGTTAGATACGCAGTATTTT
TRBJ1-2 . TRBV27 TRBD1 CASSPTGGFHGYTF TGTGCCAGCAGTCCGACAGGGGGCTTTCATGGCTACACCTTC
TRBJ2-7 few TRBV14 . CASSQRTYGEQYF TGTGCCAGCAGCCAACGAACCTACGGCGAGCAGTACTTC
TRBJ1-2 . TRBV7-9 TRBD1 CASSLPGRGNYGYTF TGTGCCAGCAGCTTACCGGGCAGGGGGAACTATGGCTACACCTTC
TRBJ2-3 . TRBV5-4 TRBD2 CASSPGTSGIRGTDTQYF TGTGCCAGCAGCCCCGGGACTAGCGGGATTAGGGGAACAGATACGCAGTATTTT
TRBJ1-2 . TRBV9 . CASSVSGVYGYTF TGTGCCAGCAGCGTATCGGGAGTTTATGGCTACACCTTC
TRBJ1-6 . TRBV5-1 . CASSRGQTGSPLHF TGCGCCAGCAGTCGGGGACAAACGGGTTCACCCCTCCACTTT
TRBJ2-7 . TRBV4-3 TRBD1 CASSQLDRGPYEQYF TGCGCCAGCAGCCAACTCGACAGGGGGCCCTACGAGCAGTACTTC
TRBJ2-1 . TRBV24-1 TRBD2 CATSGVTSGSVGEQFF TGTGCCACCAGTGGAGTCACTAGCGGGAGTGTTGGTGAGCAGTTCTTC
TRBJ2-1 . TRBV7-8 TRBD2 CASSPREKVSYNEQFF TGTGCCAGCAGCCCGCGGGAGAAGGTTTCCTACAATGAGCAGTTCTTC
TRBJ1-5 . TRBV5-5 TRBD1 CASSLQGGGQPQHF TGTGCCAGCAGCCTCCAGGGGGGTGGTCAGCCCCAGCATTTT
TRBJ2-1 . TRBV10-3 TRBD1 CAISESSRGHGPNEQFF TGTGCCATCAGTGAGTCGAGCAGGGGGCATGGTCCCAATGAGCAGTTCTTC
TRBJ2-1 . TRBV6-5 . CASSLGRPGEQFF TGTGCCAGCAGCCTCGGCAGGCCGGGGGAGCAGTTCTTC
TRBJ1-2 . TRBV7-2 . CASSLWTELYGYTF TGTGCCAGCAGTCTTTGGACAGAACTTTATGGCTACACCTTC
TRBJ2-5 . TRBV10-3 TRBD1 CAISRTGRETQYF TGTGCCATCAGCCGGACAGGGAGGGAGACCCAGTACTTC
TRBJ2-3 . TRBV11-2 . CASLGRGTDTQYF TGTGCTTCCCTGGGCAGGGGCACAGATACGCAGTATTTT
TRBJ2-2 . TRBV7-9 . CASSLSSASGGELFF TGTGCCAGCAGCTTAAGCTCGGCTAGTGGCGGGGAGCTGTTTTTT
TRBJ1-4 . TRBV29-1 . CSVESHNTEKLFF TGCAGCGTTGAGTCACACAATACTGAAAAACTGTTTTTT
TRBJ1-1 . TRBV10-2 . CASSEDRNLEAFF TGCGCCAGCAGTGAGGACAGGAACCTTGAAGCTTTCTTT
TRBJ1-2 . TRBV4-1 . CASSQVGDYNYGYTF TGCGCCAGCAGCCAAGTCGGGGACTATAACTATGGCTACACCTTC
TRBJ2-7 . TRBV11-3 TRBD1 CASSSQSTGVPYEQYF TGTGCCAGCAGTTCCCAATCGACAGGGGTGCCCTACGAGCAGTACTTC
TRBJ1-2 . TRBV4-2 TRBD1 CASSQGVSGTGGAVTYGYTF TGTGCCAGCAGCCAAGGCGTATCCGGGACAGGGGGCGCGGTAACCTATGGCTACACCTTC
TRBJ2-3 . TRBV11-3 . CASSLDQDNTQYF TGTGCCAGCAGCTTAGATCAGGACAATACGCAGTATTTT
TRBJ1-5 . TRBV30 TRBD1 CAWKDRGRLQPQHF TGTGCCTGGAAAGACAGGGGGAGGCTTCAGCCCCAGCATTTT
TRBJ2-1 . TRBV6-5 . CAHGEYNEQFF TGTGCCCACGGGGAATACAATGAGCAGTTCTTC
TRBJ1-2 . TRBV19 TRBD1 CASSIGGGTGYGYTF TGTGCCAGTAGTATAGGCGGAGGGACAGGGTATGGCTACACCTTC
TRBJ1-3 once TRBV4-2 . CASSQDRGGWNTIYF TGTGCCAGCAGCCAAGATCGGGGGGGCTGGAACACCATATATTTT
TRBJ1-5 once TRBV24-1 TRBD1 CATSGTGFQPQHF TGTGCCACCAGTGGGACAGGGTTTCAGCCCCAGCATTTT
TRBJ1-2 . TRBV7-3 TRBD1 CASSPGQGFGYTF TGTGCCAGCAGTCCGGGACAGGGGTTCGGCTACACCTTC
TRBJ1-1 . TRBV10-1 . CASSATGMRTEAFF TGCGCCAGCAGTGCCACAGGGATGCGGACTGAAGCTTTCTTT
TRBJ1-2 . TRBV2 . CASIIGFDRFSVYGYTF TGTGCCAGCATTATCGGGTTCGACAGGTTTTCGGTCTATGGCTACACCTTC
TRBJ2-3 . TRBV5-1 TRBD2 CASSLLAGVDTQYF TGCGCCAGCAGCCTACTAGCGGGAGTTGATACGCAGTATTTT
TRBJ1-2 . TRBV4-3 . CASSQDLSYTF TGCGCCAGCAGCCAAGATCTAAGTTACACCTTC
TRBJ2-7 . TRBV3-1/TRBV3-2 TRBD1 CASSQTGTQYF TGTGCCAGCAGCCAGACAGGGACACAGTACTTC
TRBJ2-3 . TRBV7-2 . CASRLRGPTDTQYF TGTGCCAGCAGATTACGGGGTCCTACAGATACGCAGTATTTT
TRBJ1-2 . TRBV9 . CASSPDRNYGYTF TGTGCCAGCAGCCCCGACAGGAACTATGGCTACACCTTC
TRBJ2-5 once TRBV7-3 TRBD2 CASSLNAGGIQETQYF TGTGCCAGCAGCTTAAATGCGGGGGGGATTCAAGAGACCCAGTACTTC
TRBJ1-1 . TRBV6-1 TRBD1 CASSEQGATEAFF TGTGCCAGCAGTGAACAGGGGGCCACTGAAGCTTTCTTT
TRBJ1-1 . TRBV6-4 TRBD1 CASSGHDRGHTLNTEAFF TGTGCCAGCAGTGGCCACGACAGGGGGCACACTCTTAACACTGAAGCTTTCTTT
TRBJ1-6 . TRBV6-2/TRBV6-3 TRBD1 CASSYGGQGVNSPLHF TGTGCCAGCAGTTATGGAGGACAGGGGGTTAATTCACCCCTCCACTTT
TRBJ2-7 . TRBV24-1 TRBD1 CATSDLSGGQGKNEQYF TGTGCCACCAGTGATTTGTCGGGGGGACAGGGGAAAAACGAGCAGTACTTC
TRBJ2-1 . TRBV19 TRBD2 CASSISGSFDEQFF TGTGCCAGTAGTATCAGCGGGAGCTTCGATGAGCAGTTCTTC
TRBJ1-2 once TRBV7-2 . CASSLSTHLKRGYTF TGTGCCAGCAGCTTATCTACCCATTTGAAGCGTGGCTACACCTTC
TRBJ2-1 once TRBV30 . CAWNDGASNEQFF TGTGCCTGGAACGATGGGGCTTCCAATGAGCAGTTCTTC